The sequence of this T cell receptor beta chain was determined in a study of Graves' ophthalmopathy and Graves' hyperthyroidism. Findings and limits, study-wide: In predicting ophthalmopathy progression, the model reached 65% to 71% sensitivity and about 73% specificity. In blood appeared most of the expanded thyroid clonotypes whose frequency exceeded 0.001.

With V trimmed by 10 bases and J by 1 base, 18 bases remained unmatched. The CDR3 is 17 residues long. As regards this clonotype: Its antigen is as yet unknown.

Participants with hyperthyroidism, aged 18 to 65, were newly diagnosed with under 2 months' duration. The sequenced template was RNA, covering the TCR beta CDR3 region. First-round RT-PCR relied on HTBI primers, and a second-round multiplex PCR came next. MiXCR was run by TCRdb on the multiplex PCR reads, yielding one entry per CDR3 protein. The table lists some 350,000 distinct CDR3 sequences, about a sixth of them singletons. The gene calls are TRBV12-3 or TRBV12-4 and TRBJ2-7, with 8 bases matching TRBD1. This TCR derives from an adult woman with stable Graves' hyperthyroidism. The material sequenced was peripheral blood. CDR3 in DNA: TGTGCCACCGAGTTTTTGGGGGGACAGGTGGGATCCTACGAGCAGTACTTC. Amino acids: CATEFLGGQVGSYEQYF.